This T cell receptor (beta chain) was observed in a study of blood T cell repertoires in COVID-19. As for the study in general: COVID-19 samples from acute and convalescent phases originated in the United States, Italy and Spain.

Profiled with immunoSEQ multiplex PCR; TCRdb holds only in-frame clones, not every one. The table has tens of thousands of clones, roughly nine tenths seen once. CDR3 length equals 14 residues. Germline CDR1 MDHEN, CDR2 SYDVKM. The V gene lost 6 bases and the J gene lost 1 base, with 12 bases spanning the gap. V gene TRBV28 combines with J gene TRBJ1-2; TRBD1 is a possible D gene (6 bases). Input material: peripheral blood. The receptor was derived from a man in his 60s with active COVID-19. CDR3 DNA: TGTGCCAGCAGCCCGGGGACATTTAACTATGGCTACACCTTC. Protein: CASSPGTFNYGYTF.